This T cell receptor (beta chain) was retrieved from a study of T-cell reconstitution after alpha-beta-depleted transplantation in children. A few counts support this clonotype. CDR3 length: 13 residues. The ends were cut back, 4 bases at V and 8 bases at J, with 13 bases in the middle. Germline CDR1 and CDR2: SGHRS and YFSETQ. This sample's TCRbeta library carried unique molecular identifier barcodes. A single record per CDR3 protein comes from TCRdb applying MiXCR to the PCR reads. The repertoire has 490,000 or so distinct CDR3 sequences, 12% of them found once; the top ten carry roughly 5.4%. The receptor comes from a human donor who donated a stem cell graft to a child with combined immunodeficiency. Sequencing used PBMCs from the stem cell graft donor, obtained from the stem cell graft. The chain couples TRBV5-1 to TRBJ2-1; D remains ambiguous. The CDR3 region is CASSLTVGDEQFF. The CDR3, as DNA: TGCGCCAGCAGCCTTACGGTTGGCGATGAGCAGTTCTTC.